These 19 T cell receptor beta chains originate from one sample sequenced in a study of blood T cell repertoires in COVID-19. TCRdb's copy holds only in-frame clones and misses some; the assay was immunoSEQ multiplex PCR. This sample has 200,000 to 250,000 clones, with around 86% found just once. The sequencing input was peripheral blood. The receptors derive from a woman aged 45-65 years with COVID-19, enrolled during active disease.

This clone has only a few counts. The chain carries TRBV5-4 and TRBJ2-2; possibly TRBD1 for D (6 bases). V was trimmed by 3 bases and J by 1 base, leaving 10 bases between them. The length of the CDR3 is 15 residues. In germline, CDR1 is SGHNT, CDR2 YYREEE (reference sequence). The CDR3, as DNA: TGTGCCAGCAGCTCCAACAGGGTGAACACCGGGGAGCTGTTTTTT. It yields the protein CASSSNRVNTGELFF.

This clone was observed a single time. The J gene is TRBJ1-3, the V gene TRBV2; no reliable D call. CDR1 is SNHLY and CDR2 is FYNNEI in the germline V gene. Between the trimmed V and J ends, which lost 3 bases and 2 bases, there was a span of 8 bases. The CDR3 totals 14 residues. As DNA, the CDR3 is TGTGCCAGCAGTGACGTAACGGCTGGAAACACCATATATTTT. Protein product: CASSDVTAGNTIYF.

V is TRBV19 and J is TRBJ2-5, with D maybe TRBD2 (6 bases). Germline CDR1 is LNHDA and CDR2 is SQIVND (reference sequence). The V end was cut by 4 bases, the J end by 6 bases, with 21 bases between. There are 16 residues in the CDR3. The CDR3 protein is CASSKRSQWGEKTQYF. CDR3 in DNA: TGTGCCAGTAGTAAGAGATCGCAATGGGGGGAAAAGACCCAGTACTTC.

The gene calls are TRBV5-4 and TRBJ2-3; no clear D. Germline CDR1 SGHNT, CDR2 YYREEE (reference sequence). The germline V and J ends were trimmed by 2 bases and 2 bases, with 12 bases remaining between them. The CDR3 sequence is 15 residues long. The CDR3 DNA reads as TGTGCCAGCAGCTTTGGGCCTCCGAACACAGATACGCAGTATTTT. It translates to CASSFGPPNTDTQYF.

The chain uses TRBV5-6 and TRBJ2-7; a weak D match, TRBD2 (5 bases). This CDR3 comprises 13 residues. V was pared by 3 bases and J by 3 bases, with 10 bases between. CDR1 is SGHDT and CDR2 is YYEEEE in the germline V gene. The DNA for the CDR3 is TGTGCCAGCAGCTCGGAGCGGTACTACGAGCAGTACGTC. Translated, it gives CASSSERYYEQYV.

This rearrangement joins TRBV30 to TRBJ1-3, with 10 bases lining up with TRBD1. J was trimmed by 3 bases and V by 3 bases; bases with no gene match: 5. Per germline, CDR1 GTSNPN and CDR2 SVGIG (reference sequence). CDR3 length equals 15 residues. CDR3 amino acids: CAWRKDRGFGNTIYF. The CDR3 nucleotides are TGTGCCTGGAGAAAGGACAGGGGGTTTGGAAACACCATATATTTT.

The chain recombines TRBV27 with TRBJ2-1, with 9 positions matching TRBD1. The trim removed 5 bases at V and 10 bases at J, leaving 12 bases unmatched. Germline CDR1 reads MNHEY; CDR2 reads SMNVEV (reference sequence). The CDR3 totals 15 residues. The CDR3 nucleotides read TGTGCCAGCAGTATTACGGGACAGGGTTTCGGGGAGCAGTTCTTC. The encoded protein is CASSITGQGFGEQFF.

V gene TRBV7-3 combines with J gene TRBJ1-1; D is possibly TRBD1 (6 bases). The V end was cut by 4 bases, the J end by 5 bases, with 11 bases between. Looked up from germline, CDR1 is SGHTA and CDR2 is FQGTGA. There are 13 residues in the CDR3. CDR3 amino acids: CASSWKGGTEAFF. CDR3 bases: TGTGCCAGCAGCTGGAAAGGGGGTACTGAAGCTTTCTTT.

The V gene is TRBV7-2, the J gene TRBJ1-6; D remains unclear. Germline V gives CDR1 SGHTA, CDR2 FQGNSA. V gave up 2 bases and J gave up 10 bases, with 9 bases separating them. The CDR3 sequence is 13 residues long. This chain's CDR3 is CASSLSVPSPLHF. The DNA for the CDR3 is TGTGCCAGCAGCTTATCGGTACCCTCACCCCTCCACTTT.

The chain is built from TRBV19 and TRBJ1-2; perhaps TRBD1 as D (5 bases). V was pared by 4 bases and J by 5 bases, with 23 bases between. The CDR3 loop spans 17 amino acids. The germline V gene has CDR1 LNHDA and CDR2 SQIVND (reference sequence). The CDR3 region is CASSTPRDSSNSYGYTF. Written as DNA, the CDR3 is TGTGCCAGTAGTACCCCTCGAGACAGTTCCAATTCTTATGGCTACACCTTC.

This clone was detected once. The CDR3 is CATTRWGDNEKLFF. In DNA, the CDR3 is TGTGCCACCACTAGATGGGGAGATAATGAAAAACTGTTTTTT. The rearrangement joins TRBV6-6 to TRBJ1-4; D uncertain. Looked up from germline, CDR1 is MNHNY and CDR2 is SVGAGI (reference sequence). The ends were cut back, 10 bases at V and 4 bases at J, with 16 bases in the middle. The CDR3 totals 14 residues.

The CDR3 region has the DNA TGTGCCACCAGCAGAGTCCCCATAGAGACCCAGTACTTC. Translated, it gives CATSRVPIETQYF. The chain employs TRBV15 and TRBJ2-5; D unclear. The germline V gene encodes CDR1 LNHNV and CDR2 YYDKDF (reference sequence). V was shortened by 1 base and J by 4 bases, with 7 bases between the two germline ends. The CDR3 spans 13 residues. Variable domain in full (rest from reference TRBV15 and TRBJ2-5): DAMVIQNPRYQVTQFGKPVTLSCSQTLNHNVMYWYQQKSSQAPKLLFHYYDKDFNNEADTPDNFQSRRPNTSFCFLDIRSPGLGDTAMYLCATSRVPIETQYFGPGTRLLVL.

The J gene is TRBJ1-6, the V gene TRBV30; weak D call: TRBD1 (6 bases). CDR3 length: 15 amino acids. Germline-derived CDR1 and CDR2 are GTSNPN and SVGIG (reference sequence). Trimming stripped 3 bases from V and 0 bases from J, with 9 bases between. The CDR3 spells CAWRVDSSYNSPLHF. The CDR3 nucleotides are TGTGCCTGGAGGGTGGACAGCTCCTATAATTCACCCCTCCACTTT.

J is TRBJ1-2 and V is TRBV11-2, with 7 bases matching TRBD1. This CDR3 has 14 amino acids. Losses at the gene ends were 6 bases for V and 4 bases for J; bases not matched to a gene: 8. Per germline, CDR1 SGHAT and CDR2 FQNNGV. CDR3 residues: CASRGLRGTYGYTF. CDR3 bases: TGTGCCAGCAGGGGACTCAGGGGGACCTATGGCTACACCTTC.

The V call is TRBV28, the J call TRBJ2-5; D might be TRBD1 (6 bases). The CDR3 has 16 residues. The germline CDR1 and CDR2 sequences are MDHEN and SYDVKM. The V gene lost 6 bases and the J gene lost 5 bases, with 22 bases spanning the gap. CDR3 sequence: CASRVTGRRVGETQYF. In nucleotides, the CDR3 is TGTGCCAGCAGGGTCACAGGGAGAAGAGTAGGGGAGACCCAGTACTTC.

This clone appeared a single time. The V and J genes are TRBV30 and TRBJ1-6; 7 bases map to TRBD1. Germline CDR1 reads GTSNPN; CDR2 reads SVGIG (reference sequence). J gave up 6 bases and V 4 bases, and 6 bases lay outside the gene matches. The CDR3 is made up of 14 amino acids. The CDR3 spells CAWMTGPLNSPLHF. DNA of the CDR3: TGTGCCTGGATGACAGGGCCCCTTAATTCACCCCTCCACTTT.

The chain uses TRBV3-1 (or the pseudogene TRBV3-2) and TRBJ2-5; TRBD2 matches 8 bases. The J segment lost 5 bases and the V segment lost 6 bases, leaving 14 bases of the junction unmatched. Germline values: CDR1 LGHDT, CDR2 YNNKEL (reference sequence). The CDR3 has 16 residues. CDR3 DNA: TGTGCCAGCAGGGAGCGGGGGCCTGAAGCTATGGAGACCCAGTACTTC. Protein sequence: CASRERGPEAMETQYF.

This chain links TRBV11-2 with TRBJ1-2, with TRBD1 matching 9 bases. J lost 2 bases, V lost 5 bases, and 12 bases had no gene match. The CDR3 covers 17 residues. The germline CDR1 and CDR2 sequences are SGHAT and FQNNGV. The CDR3 DNA reads TGTGCCAGCAGCGACGGGACAGGGATTCGGATAAACTATGGCTACACCTTC. It yields the protein CASSDGTGIRINYGYTF.

The V and J genes are TRBV5-1 and TRBJ1-2, with unresolved D. Trimming pared 0 bases from V and 4 bases from J, leaving 13 bases between. CDR1 is SGHRS and CDR2 is YFSETQ in the germline V gene. The CDR3 loop spans 15 amino acids. The CDR3: CASSLETGIFYGYTF. The DNA for the CDR3 is TGCGCCAGCAGCTTGGAGACGGGGATTTTCTATGGCTACACCTTC.